This T cell receptor (beta chain) appears in the sequencing data of a study of Graves' ophthalmopathy and Graves' hyperthyroidism. Study findings and constraints: Blood also held most thyroid clonotypes expanded above 0.001 frequency. Using a 13-signature model, the authors split ophthalmopathy from stable hyperthyroidism, with roughly 90% sensitivity and roughly 80% specificity.

The sample holds many counts of this clonotype. The antigen is unknown. Using RNA transcripts, the TCR beta CDR3 regions were amplified. RT-PCR in the first round used HTBI primers; a second-round multiplex PCR followed. TCRdb called the multiplex PCR reads again in MiXCR, with one record for every CDR3 protein. The sample holds around 43,000 distinct CDR3 sequences, under 65% seen once. For donors with ophthalmopathy, the disease showed moderate-to-severe activity, reached CAS ≥3 and NOSPECS ≥4, and had lasted under 3 months. What was sequenced was peripheral blood. The TCR originated in an adult man with Graves' ophthalmopathy.

CDR3 loop: CASRQTGGTYGYTF. DNA of the CDR3: TGTGCCAGCCGCCAGACGGGGGGCACCTATGGCTACACCTTC. The J gene is TRBJ1-2, the V gene TRBV2; tentatively, D is TRBD1 (6 bases). The CDR3 sequence is 14 residues long. Germline assignment: CDR1 SNHLY and CDR2 FYNNEI. V lost 8 bases and J lost 4, with 17 bases in between.